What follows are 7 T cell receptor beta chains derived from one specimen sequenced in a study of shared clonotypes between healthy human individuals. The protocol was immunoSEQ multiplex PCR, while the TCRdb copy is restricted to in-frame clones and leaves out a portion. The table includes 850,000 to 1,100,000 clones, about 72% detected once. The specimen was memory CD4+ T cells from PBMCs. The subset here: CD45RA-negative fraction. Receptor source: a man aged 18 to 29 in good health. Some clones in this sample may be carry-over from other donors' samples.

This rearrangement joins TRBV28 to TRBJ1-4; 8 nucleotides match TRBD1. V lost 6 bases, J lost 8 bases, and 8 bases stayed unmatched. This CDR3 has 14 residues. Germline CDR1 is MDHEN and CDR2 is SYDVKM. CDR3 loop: CASSPGQAREKLFF. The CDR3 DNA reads TGTGCCAGCAGCCCGGGACAGGCTCGGGAAAAACTGTTTTTT.

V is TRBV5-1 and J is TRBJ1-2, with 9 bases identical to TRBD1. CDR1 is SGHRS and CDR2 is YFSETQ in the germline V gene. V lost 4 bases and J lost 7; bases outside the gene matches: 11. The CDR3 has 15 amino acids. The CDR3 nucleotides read TGCGCCAGCAGCCCCGGGAAACAGGGGGCGGGTGGCTACACCTTC. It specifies CASSPGKQGAGGYTF.

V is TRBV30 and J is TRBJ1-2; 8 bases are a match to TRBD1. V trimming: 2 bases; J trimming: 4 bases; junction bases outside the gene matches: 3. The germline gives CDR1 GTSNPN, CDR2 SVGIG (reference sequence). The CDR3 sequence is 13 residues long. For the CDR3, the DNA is TGTGCCTGGAGTTCCGGGACAGGCTATGGCTACACCTTC. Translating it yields CAWSSGTGYGYTF.

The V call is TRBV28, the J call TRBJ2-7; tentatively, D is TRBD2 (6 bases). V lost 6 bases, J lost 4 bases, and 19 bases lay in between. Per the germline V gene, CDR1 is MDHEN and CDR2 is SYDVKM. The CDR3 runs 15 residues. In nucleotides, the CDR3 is TGTGCCAGCAGGTCCTCCGCCTCCGGGGGTTACGAGCAGTACTTC. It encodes CASRSSASGGYEQYF.

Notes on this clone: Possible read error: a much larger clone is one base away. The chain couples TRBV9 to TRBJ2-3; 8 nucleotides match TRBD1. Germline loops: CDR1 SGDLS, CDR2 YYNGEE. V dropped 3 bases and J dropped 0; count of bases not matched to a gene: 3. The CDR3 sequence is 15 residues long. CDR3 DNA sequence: TGTGCCAGCAGCGATCAGGGGGCGAGCACAGATACGCAGTATTTT. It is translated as CASSDQGASTDTQYF. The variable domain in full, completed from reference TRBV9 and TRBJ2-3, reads DSGVTQTPKHLITATGQRVTLRCSPRSGDLSVYWYQQSLDQGLQFLIQYYNGEERAKGNILERFSAQQFPDLHSELNLSSLELGDSALYFCASSDQGASTDTQYFGPGTRLTVL.

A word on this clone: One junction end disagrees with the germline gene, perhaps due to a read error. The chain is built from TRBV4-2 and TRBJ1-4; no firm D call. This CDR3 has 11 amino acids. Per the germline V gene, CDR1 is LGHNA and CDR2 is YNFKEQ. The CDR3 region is CASSQGRKLFF. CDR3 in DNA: TGTGCCAGCAGTCAAGGTCGAAAACTGTTTTTT.

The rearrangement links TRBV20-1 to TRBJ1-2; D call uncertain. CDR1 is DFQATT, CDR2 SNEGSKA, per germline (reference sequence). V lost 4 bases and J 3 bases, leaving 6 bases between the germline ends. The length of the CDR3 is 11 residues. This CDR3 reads CSAISDYGYTF. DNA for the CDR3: TGCAGTGCTATATCGGACTATGGCTACACCTTC.